These 27 T cell receptor beta chains share one sample of origin, sequenced in a study of memory CD8 T cells in hepatitis C reinfection. Time point given: pre-reinfection, 55 to 20 weeks before reinfection detection. TCR sequencing was done directly ex vivo on sorted cells, without expansion in vitro. The table came from immunoSEQ multiplex PCR; TCRdb's copy has only in-frame clones and leaves some out. Here the sample spans approximately 52,000 clones, roughly nine tenths being singletons. The sequencing input was naive CD8+ T cells sorted from blood. These receptors were obtained from a man aged 18-30 years with hepatitis C virus infection.

The chain has TRBV11-3 and TRBJ2-7, with 10 positions matching TRBD1. Per the germline V gene, CDR1 is SGHNT and CDR2 is YENEEA. This CDR3 comprises 18 residues. V was pared by 4 bases and J by 3 bases, with 15 bases of the junction left unmatched. The CDR3 spells CASSSSPGTGASGYEQYV. The DNA for the CDR3 is TGTGCCAGCAGCTCCAGTCCCGGGACAGGGGCGAGTGGCTACGAGCAGTACGTC.

A few counts support this clone. This chain joins TRBV10-3 and TRBJ2-6; D is undetermined. The CDR3 spans 14 residues. Germline CDR1 and CDR2: ENHRY and SYGVKD. Trimming took 3 bases from V and 0 from J, leaving 3 bases between them. CDR3 in DNA: TGTGCCATCAGTGACGGCTCTGGGGCCAACGTCCTGACTTTC. Translating it yields CAISDGSGANVLTF.

The chain is built from TRBV14 and TRBJ2-7; D not certain. CDR3 length equals 14 residues. Germline V CDR1 and CDR2: SGHDN, FVKESK. Trimming shortened V by 4 bases and J by 2 bases, and 12 bases separated the two germline ends. CDR3 nucleotides: TGTGCCAGCAGCCGGAGTGGGTCCACCTACGAGCAGTACTTC. Its protein product is CASSRSGSTYEQYF.

The chain has TRBV11-2 and TRBJ2-7; D is perhaps TRBD1 (6 bases). The CDR3 spans 18 residues. CDR1 is SGHAT and CDR2 is FQNNGV in the germline V gene. Trimming took off 3 bases at V and 3 bases at J, with 24 bases between the two ends. CDR3 DNA sequence: TGTGCCAGCAGCTTGGGCCCAGTGGGCTCGCAGGGGTTCTACGAGCAGTACTTC. This sequence encodes CASSLGPVGSQGFYEQYF.

The count of this clone is one. The chain uses TRBV7-2 and TRBJ2-3; 8 bases map to TRBD2. V shed 1 base and J 2 bases; nucleotides not matched to a gene: 5. CDR1 is SGHTA, CDR2 FQGNSA, per germline. The length of the CDR3 is 16 residues. The CDR3 here is CASSLGVAGFTDTQYF. In DNA, the CDR3 is TGTGCCAGCAGCTTAGGAGTAGCGGGATTCACAGATACGCAGTATTTT.

This clone was recorded only once. The chain recombines TRBV15 with TRBJ2-5, with D maybe TRBD2 (6 bases). The CDR3 has 15 amino acids. In germline, CDR1 is LNHNV, CDR2 YYDKDF (reference sequence). The germline V and J ends were trimmed by 1 base and 5 bases, with 14 bases remaining between them. DNA for the CDR3: TGTGCCACCAGCAGAGTTTACGGGAGAGGGGAGACCCAGTACTTC. The encoded protein is CATSRVYGRGETQYF.

The chain employs TRBV7-8 and TRBJ2-1; 7 nucleotides align to TRBD2. The CDR3 contains 15 residues. V was clipped by 5 bases and J by 0 bases; unmatched bases: 4. CDR1 and CDR2 from the germline V gene are SGHVS and FQNEAQ. The CDR3 loop reads CASSPSGSSYNEQFF. The CDR3 DNA reads TGTGCCAGCAGCCCTAGCGGTAGCTCCTACAATGAGCAGTTCTTC.

The J gene is TRBJ2-1, the V gene TRBV4-3, with a weak D call TRBD2 (6 bases). In germline, CDR1 is LGHNA, CDR2 YSLEER. This CDR3 spans 17 amino acids. V lost 0 bases and J 0 bases, leaving 12 bases between the germline ends. CDR3 protein: CASSQDYTGSSYNEQFF. The CDR3 DNA is TGCGCCAGCAGCCAAGATTACACCGGGAGCTCCTACAATGAGCAGTTCTTC.

The chain has TRBV4-1 and TRBJ2-2; possibly TRBD1 for D (5 bases). Germline CDR1 and CDR2: MGHRA and YSYEKL. There are 12 residues in the CDR3. With 8 bases removed from V and 3 bases from J, the gap between germline ends came to 7 bases. The CDR3 nucleotides read TGCGCCAGCCAACAGGACACCGGGGAGCTGTTTTTT. This gives the protein CASQQDTGELFF.

The V and J genes are TRBV2 and TRBJ2-5; a possible D gene is TRBD2 (5 bases). V was clipped by 6 bases and J by 1 base, with 15 bases between them. From germline, CDR1 is SNHLY and CDR2 FYNNEI. The CDR3 has 15 amino acids. DNA of the CDR3: TGTGCCAGCAGGTCGACTATCACGGCCCAAGAGACCCAGTACTTC. Translating gives CASRSTITAQETQYF. Looking up the rest from reference TRBV2 and TRBJ2-5 gives the full variable domain: EPEVTQTPSHQVTQMGQEVILRCVPISNHLYFYWYRQILGQKVEFLVSFYNNEISEKSEIFDDQFSVERPDGSNFTLKIRSTKLEDSAMYFCASRSTITAQETQYFGPGTRLLVL.

DNA for the CDR3: TGTGCCAGCAGTCCTCAGGGGGTCCCTGGAAACACCATATATTTT. It translates to CASSPQGVPGNTIYF. This sequence joins TRBV27 and TRBJ1-3, with TRBD1 matching over 7 bases. CDR3 length equals 15 residues. V was pared by 5 bases and J by 2 bases, with 6 bases of the junction left unmatched. Germline values: CDR1 MNHEY, CDR2 SMNVEV (reference sequence).

This chain joins TRBV28 and TRBJ1-2, with D perhaps matching TRBD1 (6 bases). Germline CDR1 reads MDHEN; CDR2 reads SYDVKM. The length of the CDR3 is 17 residues. V was trimmed by 5 bases and J by 2 bases, leaving 21 bases between them. CDR3 protein: CASSDMMTGASNYGYTF. The CDR3 DNA follows: TGTGCCAGCAGTGATATGATGACAGGCGCAAGCAACTATGGCTACACCTTC.

This clone came up once. This sequence joins TRBV6-1 and TRBJ2-5; 7 positions agree with TRBD2. The CDR3 runs to 16 residues. The germline CDR1 and CDR2 sequences are MNHNS and SASEGT. V dropped 2 bases and J dropped 1; count of bases not matched to a gene: 7. The CDR3 here is CASSELASGPQETQYF. The CDR3 DNA reads TGTGCCAGCAGTGAATTGGCTAGCGGACCCCAAGAGACCCAGTACTTC.

V is TRBV7-9 and J is TRBJ2-3; D perhaps matches TRBD1 (6 bases). Per germline, CDR1 SEHNR and CDR2 FQNEAQ (reference sequence). Between the trimmed V and J ends, which lost 1 base and 2 bases, there was a span of 10 bases. The CDR3 sequence is 15 residues long. In DNA, the CDR3 is TGTGCCAGCAGCTTAGACAGGGATGACACAGATACGCAGTATTTT. Its protein product is CASSLDRDDTDTQYF.

The table lists this clone with a count of one. The rearrangement links TRBV7-8 to TRBJ2-1; TRBD2 agrees at 7 bases. Germline V gene data show CDR1 as SGHVS and CDR2 as FQNEAQ. Germline trimming cut 3 bases from V and 0 bases from J; bases unmatched to any gene: 5. This CDR3 region has 16 residues. CDR3: CASSFGTTSSYNEQFF. Written as DNA, the CDR3 is TGTGCCAGCAGCTTCGGGACTACAAGCTCCTACAATGAGCAGTTCTTC. Together with reference TRBV7-8 and TRBJ2-1, the CDR3 gives the full variable domain: GAGVSQSPRYKVAKRGQDVALRCDPISGHVSLFWYQQALGQGPEFLTYFQNEAQLDKSGLPSDRFFAERPEGSVSTLKIQRTQQEDSAVYLCASSFGTTSSYNEQFFGPGTRLTVL.

The chain uses TRBV12-5 and TRBJ2-3, with D possibly being TRBD2 (5 bases). This CDR3 comprises 14 residues. V was trimmed by 5 bases and J by 9 bases, leaving 18 bases between them. Germline CDR1 is LGHNT and CDR2 is FRNRAP. The CDR3 DNA sequence: TGTGCTAGTGGTACCACCACGGGGTTAGAAACGCAGTATTTT. Protein: CASGTTTGLETQYF.

J is TRBJ2-7 and V is TRBV27, with 9 bases lining up with TRBD2. This CDR3 is built from 14 residues. The V gene end was trimmed by 0 bases and the J gene end by 3 bases; junction bases not matched to a gene: 0. Germline assignment: CDR1 MNHEY and CDR2 SMNVEV (reference sequence). The CDR3 DNA follows: TGTGCCAGCAGTTTATCAGCGGGAGGCTACGAGCAGTACTTC. This encodes CASSLSAGGYEQYF.

V is TRBV21-1 and J is TRBJ2-3; TRBD2, the D gene given by the table, was not confirmed from the DNA. TRBV21-1 is a recognized pseudogene. The CDR3 spans 15 residues. The CDR3 region is CASSKLWGGTDTQYF. CDR3 DNA sequence: TGTGCCAGCAGCAAACTGTGGGGGGGCACAGATACGCAGTATTTT.

The sample holds one count of this clone. The chain combines TRBV4-1 with TRBJ2-1; 8 nucleotides agree with TRBD1. This CDR3 spans 16 amino acids. V dropped 5 bases and J dropped 2; count of bases not matched to a gene: 8. Germline CDR1 MGHRA, CDR2 YSYEKL. The CDR3 reads CASSFSGTGPYNEQFF. The CDR3 region has the DNA TGCGCCAGCAGCTTTTCCGGGACAGGACCCTACAATGAGCAGTTCTTC.

The table lists this clone with a count of one. The chain joins TRBV30 to TRBJ2-3; 10 bases fit TRBD2. The V gene end was trimmed by 5 bases and the J gene end by 3 bases; junction bases not matched to a gene: 8. Germline CDR1 and CDR2: GTSNPN and SVGIG (reference sequence). The CDR3 totals 15 residues. The CDR3 protein is CAWASGGVWTDTQYF. The CDR3, as DNA: TGTGCCTGGGCGAGCGGGGGGGTATGGACAGATACGCAGTATTTT.

This chain connects TRBV6-5 to TRBJ1-6; 7 bases map to TRBD1. There are 13 residues in the CDR3. The germline V gene has CDR1 MNHEY and CDR2 SVGAGI. V dropped 5 bases and J dropped 9; count of bases not matched to a gene: 4. The CDR3 DNA follows: TGTGCCAGCAGTGGGGACAGTAGTTCACCCCTCCACTTT. This gives the protein CASSGDSSSPLHF.

CDR3 sequence reads: CASSYSEGTYEQYV. The CDR3 nucleotides are TGTGCCAGCAGTTACTCGGAGGGTACCTACGAGCAGTACGTC. The chain recombines TRBV6-5 with TRBJ2-7, with a possible D match to TRBD2 (6 bases). Germline V gene data show CDR1 as MNHEY and CDR2 as SVGAGI. V was shortened by 0 bases and J by 2 bases, with 8 bases between the two germline ends. The CDR3 totals 14 residues.

This chain connects TRBV19 to TRBJ1-1; the D gene is possibly TRBD1 (5 bases). The CDR3 is 15 residues long. The germline gives CDR1 LNHDA, CDR2 SQIVND (reference sequence). V was shortened by 5 bases and J by 5 bases, with 18 bases between the two germline ends. The CDR3 loop reads CASSLLTVPRTEAFF. CDR3 DNA sequence: TGTGCCAGTAGTTTACTGACAGTGCCGAGGACTGAAGCTTTCTTT.

J is TRBJ2-2 and V is TRBV6-5; D is uncertain. Per the germline V gene, CDR1 is MNHEY and CDR2 is SVGAGI. The CDR3 contains 14 residues. The V end lost 0 bases, the J end lost 5 bases, and 7 bases lay between the germline ends. DNA of the CDR3: TGTGCCAGCAGTTACTCATCCCTGACCGGGGAGCTGTTTTTT. Translation gives CASSYSSLTGELFF.

The chain links TRBV5-6 to TRBJ2-1, with 11 positions matching TRBD1. V shed 4 bases and J 8 bases; nucleotides not matched to a gene: 5. Per germline, CDR1 SGHDT and CDR2 YYEEEE. The CDR3 is made up of 14 amino acids. CDR3 residues: CASSLGQGADEQFF. The CDR3 nucleotides read TGTGCCAGCAGCCTCGGACAGGGGGCCGATGAGCAGTTCTTC. The whole variable domain, filled in from reference TRBV5-6 and TRBJ2-1, reads DAGVTQSPTHLIKTRGQQVTLRCSPKSGHDTVSWYQQALGQGPQFIFQYYEEEERQRGNFPDRFSGHQFPNYSSELNVNALLLGDSALYLCASSLGQGADEQFFGPGTRLTVL.

The chain joins TRBV11-2 to TRBJ2-1; maybe TRBD1 (6 bases). V lost 5 bases, J lost 0 bases, and 11 bases lay in between. In germline, CDR1 is SGHAT, CDR2 FQNNGV. This CDR3 is built from 15 residues. CDR3 DNA: TGTGCCAGCAGCATCGACAGGAGCTCCTACAATGAGCAGTTCTTC. Its translation: CASSIDRSSYNEQFF. The complete variable domain, with remaining parts taken from reference TRBV11-2 and TRBJ2-1, reads EAGVAQSPRYKIIEKRQSVAFWCNPISGHATLYWYQQILGQGPKLLIQFQNNGVVDDSQLPKDRFSAERLKGVDSTLKIQPAKLEDSAVYLCASSIDRSSYNEQFFGPGTRLTVL.

The chain employs TRBV13 and TRBJ2-2, with D tentatively TRBD2 (6 bases). This CDR3 has 14 residues. The V gene's germline CDR1 is PRHDT and CDR2 FYEKMQ (reference sequence). Trimming stripped 6 bases from V and 0 bases from J, with 8 bases between. The CDR3 loop reads CASREGANTGELFF. The CDR3 nucleotides are TGTGCCAGCAGGGAGGGTGCGAACACCGGGGAGCTGTTTTTT.